A selection of T cell receptor beta chains follows, all from one sample in a study of blood T cells in healthy people across ages. TCRdb re-derived calls from the 5' RACE reads in MiXCR, one entry per CDR3 protein. The sample carries fewer than 950,000 distinct CDR3 sequences, around half recorded once. Material for sequencing was blood. These receptors originate from a man older than 75 in good health. CDR3s include the opening cysteine and the closing phenylalanine or tryptophan. Each record gives: V gene, J gene, D gene, clone size, CDR3 protein, CDR3 DNA. A D gene is named only where the DNA matches it firmly. Size is omitted from some rows. Given values are once, few, many or a class for expanded clones.

TRBV18	TRBJ1-1	-	-	CASSQAGASEAFF	TGTGCCAGCTCACAAGCGGGGGCCAGTGAAGCTTTCTTT
TRBV6-5	TRBJ1-5	-	-	CASSLRRGLNQPQHF	TGTGCCAGCAGTTTGAGGAGGGGACTCAATCAGCCCCAGCATTTT
TRBV18	TRBJ2-2	-	few	CASSPVKTPGGGELFF	TGTGCCAGCTCACCAGTCAAAACACCCGGTGGCGGGGAGCTGTTTTTT
TRBV21-1	TRBJ2-3	-	-	CAPSAGDRAAYF	TGTGCCCCCTCGGCGGGAGATCGTGCCGCGTATTTT
TRBV20-1	TRBJ2-1	TRBD2	few	CSASQTSGRAAEQFF	TGCAGTGCTAGTCAAACTAGCGGGAGGGCCGCTGAGCAGTTCTTC
TRBV7-2	TRBJ2-4	-	-	CASSTPYNEQYF	TGTGCCAGCAGCACACCCTACAATGAGCAGTACTTC
TRBV3-1	TRBJ1-2	-	few	CASSQRSNYGYTF	TGTGCCAGCAGCCAACGAAGTAACTATGGCTACACCTTC
TRBV28	TRBJ2-1	-	-	CASRQRSVSSYNEQFF	TGTGCCAGCAGGCAACGAAGCGTTAGCTCCTACAATGAGCAGTTCTTC
TRBV10-2	TRBJ2-1	-	-	CASSESVLVNEQFF	TGCGCCAGCAGTGAGTCGGTCCTAGTAAATGAGCAGTTCTTC
TRBV27	TRBJ2-7	TRBD1	few	CASSPGGRGYEQYF	TGTGCCAGCAGCCCAGGGGGTAGGGGCTACGAGCAGTACTTC
TRBV24-1	TRBJ2-3	TRBD1	-	CATSDRDRGRNTQYF	TGTGCCACCAGTGACCGGGACAGGGGGAGGAATACGCAGTATTTT
TRBV20-1	TRBJ1-1	-	-	CSAPQGRRDTEAFF	TGCAGTGCTCCGCAGGGAAGGCGAGACACTGAAGCTTTCTTT
TRBV20-1	TRBJ2-1	-	-	CRPPRAGTEFF	TGCCGCCCCCCTAGGGCGGGGACGGAGTTCTTC
TRBV6-6	TRBJ2-7	-	-	CASSPGQISYEQYF	TGTGCCAGCAGCCCCGGGCAAATCTCCTACGAGCAGTACTTC
TRBV2	TRBJ2-7	-	-	CASSVHNTYEQYF	TGTGCCAGCAGTGTTCACAATACCTACGAGCAGTACTTC
TRBV11-3	TRBJ2-5	-	-	CASSKRAKQETQYF	TGTGCCAGCAGTAAAAGGGCGAAACAAGAGACCCAGTACTTC
TRBV5-1	TRBJ1-2	-	once	CASSKPGPENYGYTF	TGCGCCAGCAGCAAACCCGGCCCCGAAAACTATGGCTACACCTTC
TRBV3-1	TRBJ2-7	-	-	CASPAAVYEQYF	TGTGCCAGCCCCGCGGCGGTGTACGAGCAGTACTTC
TRBV20-1	TRBJ2-7	TRBD1	-	CSATTGTVSYEQYF	TGCAGTGCCACTACTGGGACAGTATCCTACGAGCAGTACTTC
TRBV14	TRBJ2-5	TRBD2	-	CASSHGDYYNGQYF	TGTGCCAGCAGCCATGGGGACTACTACAATGGGCAGTACTTC
TRBV6-1	TRBJ2-4	TRBD2	once	CASSGGLAGIQYF	TGTGCCAGCAGTGGGGGACTAGCGGGAATTCAGTACTTC
TRBV10-3	TRBJ2-3	TRBD2	many	CAISGSSGPSTDTQYF	TGTGCCATCAGTGGATCTAGCGGACCTAGCACAGATACGCAGTATTTT
TRBV10-3	TRBJ2-3	-	-	CAIKGSSTDTQYF	TGTGCCATCAAGGGCAGCAGCACAGATACGCAGTATTTT
TRBV2	TRBJ2-3	TRBD2	-	CASSALAGGPEYAYF	TGTGCCAGCAGTGCACTAGCGGGAGGACCTGAATACGCGTATTTT
TRBV9	TRBJ2-5	-	-	CASSANPYGEQYF	TGTGCCAGCAGCGCCAACCCGTATGGGGAGCAGTACTTC
TRBV6-6	TRBJ1-2	TRBD1	-	CASRRDRGGYGYTF	TGTGCCAGCAGACGTGACAGGGGCGGGTATGGCTACACCTTC
TRBV28	TRBJ2-7	-	-	CASSFHLGQLTYEQYF	TGTGCCAGCAGTTTCCACTTGGGACAACTCACCTACGAGCAGTACTTC
TRBV7-2	TRBJ2-1	-	-	CASSLGYRVGEQFF	TGTGCCAGCAGCTTAGGTTACAGGGTTGGTGAGCAGTTCTTC
TRBV7-9	TRBJ2-7	TRBD1	few	CASSLGQGAGEQYF	TGTGCCAGCAGCTTGGGTCAGGGGGCAGGGGAGCAGTACTTC
TRBV6-5	TRBJ1-1	TRBD1	-	CASSYSTAGGYEAFF	TGTGCCAGCAGTTACTCGACGGCAGGGGGCTATGAAGCTTTCTTT
TRBV5-1	TRBJ2-5	TRBD1	-	CASSPGDRGQQYF	TGCGCCAGCAGCCCCGGGGACAGGGGACAGCAGTACTTC
TRBV2	TRBJ2-5	TRBD1	-	CASSAYRGTGRETQYF	TGTGCCAGCAGTGCCTACCGGGGGACAGGGAGAGAGACCCAGTACTTC
TRBV7-9	TRBJ1-1	-	-	CASSGWTAGTEAFF	TGTGCCAGCAGCGGATGGACAGCTGGCACTGAAGCTTTCTTT
TRBV12-3/TRBV12-4	TRBJ2-5	-	-	CASSPHRGYF	TGTGCCAGCAGTCCCCACCGGGGGTACTTC
TRBV29-1	TRBJ2-5	-	-	CSAADGPGIQYF	TGCAGCGCCGCGGACGGCCCGGGGATCCAGTACTTC
TRBV7-8	TRBJ1-1	TRBD1	-	CASSFTGDTEAFF	TGTGCCAGCAGCTTCACAGGGGACACTGAAGCTTTCTTT
TRBV27	TRBJ2-7	TRBD1	-	CASSFIMTGVIYEQYF	TGTGCCAGCAGTTTTATAATGACAGGGGTTATCTACGAGCAGTACTTC
TRBV25-1	TRBJ2-3	-	once	CASTPGGQDTQYF	TGTGCCAGCACCCCAGGGGGGCAAGATACGCAGTATTTT
TRBV7-8	TRBJ2-7	-	-	CASRIPGSEQYF	TGTGCCAGCAGGATTCCCGGTAGCGAGCAGTACTTC
TRBV5-1	TRBJ2-3	-	-	CASSSRETSGHRYAYF	TGCGCCAGCAGCTCCCGTGAGACTTCCGGGCACAGATACGCGTATTTT
TRBV11-2	TRBJ2-3	TRBD1	few	CASSRSGTGGLAGLLTRGRDAYF	TGTGCCAGCAGCCGATCCGGGACAGGGGGGCTAGCGGGTCTCCTTACGCGGGGCAGAGACGCGTATTTT
TRBV7-8	TRBJ2-3	-	-	CASSLAGAEHRYAYF	TGTGCCAGCAGCTTAGCCGGAGCGGAGCACAGATACGCGTATTTT
TRBV11-2	TRBJ2-7	-	-	CVSSLEPRSSYEQYF	TGTGTCAGCAGCTTAGAGCCTAGGAGCTCCTACGAGCAGTACTTC
TRBV7-2	TRBJ2-3	TRBD2	few	CASSYGLAGVQDTQYF	TGTGCCAGCAGCTACGGACTAGCGGGAGTTCAAGATACGCAGTATTTT
TRBV7-8	TRBJ2-1	TRBD2	-	CASSPREGLNGQFF	TGTGCCAGCAGCCCCCGGGAGGGTTTGAATGGGCAGTTCTTC
TRBV5-1	TRBJ2-7	-	-	CASSLALGMYEQYF	TGCGCCAGCAGCTTGGCCCTCGGGATGTACGAGCAGTACTTC
TRBV25-1	TRBJ2-7	TRBD1	few	CASSAATGTVYYEQYF	TGTGCCAGCAGTGCAGCGACCGGGACAGTCTACTACGAGCAGTACTTC
TRBV9	TRBJ2-6	-	few	CASSVATMGSGANVLTF	TGTGCCAGCAGCGTAGCTACGATGGGCTCTGGGGCCAACGTCCTGACTTTC
TRBV20-1	TRBJ1-1	TRBD1	-	CSAWDRGRGTEAFF	TGCAGTGCTTGGGACAGGGGGCGAGGCACTGAAGCTTTCTTT
TRBV5-1	TRBJ1-1	-	-	CASSPEGSYTEAFF	TGCGCCAGCAGCCCGGAGGGCAGCTACACTGAAGCTTTCTTT
TRBV24-1	TRBJ1-2	TRBD1	-	CATSDTGESNYGYTF	TGTGCCACCAGTGATACAGGGGAATCTAACTATGGCTACACCTTC
TRBV5-1	TRBJ2-1	TRBD1	-	CASSSGQGYGEQFF	TGCGCCAGCAGCTCGGGACAGGGGTACGGTGAGCAGTTCTTC
TRBV29-1	TRBJ2-1	TRBD2	-	CSAGREQFF	TGCAGCGCAGGGAGGGAACAGTTCTTC
TRBV3-1	TRBJ2-1	-	-	CACSQARGDEQFF	TGTGCCTGCAGCCAAGCGCGGGGCGATGAGCAGTTCTTC
TRBV6-5	TRBJ1-5	-	-	CASRQGNQPQHF	TGTGCCAGTCGCCAGGGCAATCAGCCCCAGCATTTT
TRBV28	TRBJ2-7	-	-	CASSPSGTLAYEQYF	TGTGCCAGCAGTCCGTCCGGGACCCTTGCGTACGAGCAGTACTTC
TRBV4-2	TRBJ2-7	-	-	CASSLDVSSELYEQYF	TGTGCCAGCAGCCTCGATGTTTCCTCGGAGCTCTACGAGCAGTACTTC
TRBV20-1	TRBJ1-2	TRBD1	few	CSAGFDRGFGYTF	TGCAGTGCTGGCTTCGACAGGGGGTTTGGCTACACCTTC
TRBV6-5	TRBJ2-7	-	-	CASSPPRGAYYEQYF	TGTGCCAGCAGCCCGCCACGGGGCGCCTACTACGAGCAGTACTTC
TRBV6-1	TRBJ2-7	-	-	CASQGYRYGLYNEQYF	TGTGCCAGCCAAGGGTACCGCTATGGGTTATACAATGAGCAGTACTTC